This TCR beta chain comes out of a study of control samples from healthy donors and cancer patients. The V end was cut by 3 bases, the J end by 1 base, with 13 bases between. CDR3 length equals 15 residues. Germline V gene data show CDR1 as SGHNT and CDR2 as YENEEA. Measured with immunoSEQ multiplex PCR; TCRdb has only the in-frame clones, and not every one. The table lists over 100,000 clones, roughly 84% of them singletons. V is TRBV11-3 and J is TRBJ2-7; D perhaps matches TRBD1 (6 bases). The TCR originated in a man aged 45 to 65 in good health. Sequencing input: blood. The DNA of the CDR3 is TGTGCCAGCAGCTTTTCTGGGGGCTCATCCTACGAGCAGTACTTC. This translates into CASSFSGGSSYEQYF.